The present T cell receptor (beta chain) was sequenced within a study of T cell responses to AZD1222 COVID-19 vaccine. CDR1 and CDR2 from the germline V gene are SQVTM and ANQGSEA. The CDR3 has 12 amino acids. V shed 5 bases and J 7 bases; nucleotides not matched to a gene: 5. Details on this clone: Antigen specificity is unknown.

Study-wide results and caveats: After the peak T cell response, and only then, were repertoires sampled. The donor cohort was predominantly white British with a female majority, and clonal diversity may have been underestimated. Nearly half of spike-specific TCRs reportedly target variant regions that are unmutated in the B.1.351 and B.1.1.7 variants. Two doses of AZD1222 preceded a rise in Spike-specific TCR breadth and depth.

Clones were sequenced by immunoSEQ multiplex PCR, and TCRdb holds only the in-frame ones, with some missing. The sample shows approximately 150,000 clones, 75% to 95% of them seen only once. The J gene is TRBJ1-2, the V gene TRBV29-1; 9 positions match TRBD1. The sequence came from an adult who received the AZD1222 COVID-19 vaccine. Here the sequenced sample was peripheral blood, taken 28 days after the second AZD1222 dose. The CDR3 here is CSVPGQGSGYTF. CDR3 sequence (DNA): TGCAGCGTTCCGGGACAGGGAAGTGGCTACACCTTC.